This paragraph reports one T cell receptor beta chain. What antigen it recognizes has not been identified. No base-level quality is on record; no much larger clone is a single base apart. This record comes from a study of cytomegalovirus exposure and HLA in healthy donors (dated by TCRdb to about 2017). With regard to the full study: According to an earlier analysis of a few hundred of the donors, some 180 million T cells yielded roughly 110 million unique TCR beta sequences and about 300 Gb of sequence data. Rather than using new phenotypic data, the later analysis identified candidate immune exposures from TCR beta sequences and from how often those sequences occurred across donors. The study used immunosequencing to profile the T cell repertoires of several hundred subjects and linked those repertoires to cytomegalovirus serostatus. To predict cytomegalovirus infection status, the study brought together high-throughput TCR immunosequencing, statistical association of individual TCRs with disease status, and machine learning. Among around 400 genotyped donors of the cohort, an average of around 250,000 unique TCR beta nucleotide sequences was sequenced per donor, of which about 18% were non-productive. Class I and class II HLA loci were covered by the typing at four-digit resolution. An early release covering approximately 600 HLA-typed donors comprised approximately 290 gigabases of sequencing data and tens of millions of unique TCR sequences. A few DR-DQ haplotypes were handled as single units for association and clustering because linkage in the cohort was strong. Donor age, sex, ethnicity and CMV serostatus were collected together with the repertoire data. An earlier analysis of nearly 600 of the donors applied high-throughput TCR beta sequencing to assess whether each TCR beta V gene segment acted as functional or pseudogenic. To study patterns of TCR occurrence, a later analysis re-analyzed previously published TCR beta repertoires from around 670 donors and added high-resolution HLA genotyping. The study was designed to test whether signatures of past pathogen exposure could be identified by cataloging public T cell receptors. Every repertoire in the discovery cohort had been generated on one and the same sequencing platform. Along with the approximately 700-subject first cohort, a separate validation cohort of around 110 different subjects was used. In a later genetic analysis, genome-wide SNP genotypes for about three fifths of the roughly 670 donors were used, and that subset was treated as a discovery cohort. The number of donors typed differed by locus, with about 629-630 for A, B, C, DRB1 and DQB1, around 520 for DQA1, 600 to 610 for DPA1, and over 400 for DPB1. Of the roughly 400 genotyped donors, 81% fell in the genetic ancestry cluster associated with self-reported Caucasian donors. The study at large found these results: In a later genetic analysis, a missense DCLRE1C variant was associated with V-gene and J-gene trimming of TCR beta chains, and the association was replicated in an independent cohort. Because HLA typing was unavailable for some donors at each locus, only the typed subset was used in association tests. Specific HLA alleles were associated with 15,000 to 20,000 TCR beta sequences at a false discovery rate of 0.05 in a later analysis. Several of the top co-occurrence clusters appeared to be linked to parvovirus B19, influenza, CMV and Epstein-Barr virus, according to a later analysis. In a later analysis, HLA-associated TCR beta chains were found to be more clonally expanded and to have lower generation probabilities than equally common non-associated chains. Most TCR sequences were seen in very few donors, while some public TCRs were found in many individuals. A group of highly shared sequence variants was considered likely to be a technical artifact of the sequencing pipeline. A further reported finding was that TCR beta sequences accurately predicted the HLA-A and HLA-B alleles for most subjects in the first cohort. The authors suggested that the approach could potentially be extended to other disease states and immunological phenotypes. The classifier was reported to diagnose cytomegalovirus status with high specificity and sensitivity in both the original cohort and the validation cohort. When HLA alleles, especially DR and DQ, strongly co-occurred, TCR associations were difficult to assign to individual alleles. For the cohort, immune exposure information was limited to CMV serostatus. A later analysis found that most CMV-associated TCR beta chains appeared HLA-restricted, with HLA associations seemingly driven largely by CMV exposure. The earlier analysis of fewer than 750 of the donors excluded roughly 17 rarely observed V segments, including chromosome 9 orphons, because counts were too low. The 87-base-pair reads could not distinguish some IMGT-functional V segments, including TRBV6-2 and TRBV6-3, so those segments were excluded. A later genetic analysis reported fewer N-insertions in productive TCRs among donors in an Asian-associated ancestry cluster than the roughly 720-donor mean. A few of the identified cytomegalovirus-associated TCR beta chains were confirmed in vitro to be specific for cytomegalovirus antigens. In this cohort, only TCR beta chains were sequenced, and detectable features were limited by the absence of alpha or paired-chain data. The study gave a list of roughly 150 TCR beta chains associated with cytomegalovirus. In a later analysis, the rate of TCR association differed among HLA loci, with DRB1 alleles having the most associated TCRs and HLA-C alleles having the fewest. An earlier analysis of 587 of the donors showed that most TCR beta V segments appeared in productive rearrangements either about 87% or about 30% of the time, which broadly matched IMGT annotations. Linkage disequilibrium might explain the correlated functional status among segregating V segments, but an unknown experimental factor could not be ruled out. Sequencing depth was assumed to be roughly uniform across donors in the presence/absence analyses, though that assumption may not hold.

The cohort was made up of about 670 healthy bone marrow donors. At the time of sampling, all cohort members were nominally healthy, though unrecorded immune exposures were likely present. The donor was CMV seronegative and was included in the group of under 450 seronegative cohort members. Each donor provided a peripheral blood sample, and peripheral blood mononuclear cells were used for TCR beta sequencing. Genomic DNA extraction from the blood cell samples was performed with the Qiagen DNeasy Blood Extraction Kit. The library was generated by the immunoSEQ multiplex PCR assay. For the multiplex PCR, a mixture combining 60 forward primers for TCR Vbeta segments and 13 reverse primers for TCR Jbeta segments was used. A multiplex PCR assay on genomic DNA amplified the CDR3 region of rearranged TCR beta genes. On the Illumina HiSeq System, the amplified TCR beta libraries were sequenced as 87-base-pair reads. On the authors' methods: In a later analysis, roughly 80 million unique TCR beta chains were counted across the approximately 640 repertoires, and around 11 million of these chains were shared by at least two donors. To remove PCR and sequencing errors, raw reads were error-corrected and collapsed into unique sequences using a nearest-neighbor algorithm that merged closely related sequences. V, D and J gene segments were assigned by aligning CDR3 sequences to IMGT reference sequences. For a sequence to be retained, a match of at least six nucleotides to both a V gene segment and a J gene segment was required. A rearrangement counted as productive if the CDR3 had no stop codons and remained in frame with V and J, and every other rearrangement counted as non-productive. Following IMGT convention, CDR3 was defined as the stretch from the second conserved V-encoded cysteine to the conserved J-encoded phenylalanine. Sequences without an unambiguous match to a single V gene segment were excluded from the earlier analysis of almost 600 of the donors. In an earlier analysis of 587 of the donors, V segments were called functional above 56.7% productive rearrangements and were called segregating when the between-donor standard deviation exceeded 5%. A statistical classification framework was built to diagnose cytomegalovirus status from the catalog of TCR beta chain sequences. In a later analysis, TCR nucleotide sequences were compared against IMGT/GENE-DB human TR gene sequences so that V and J genes could be assigned. The TCRdist pipeline was used in a later analysis to assign CDR3 sequences and most-parsimonious VDJ recombination scenarios. In a later analysis, each TCR beta chain was defined by its CDR3 amino acid sequence together with its V-gene family, and reads lacking a unique V-gene family were excluded. A later analysis removed nearly 600 highly shared, low-generation-probability nucleotide sequences to deal with suspected cross-contamination and a sequencing artifact. A later analysis calculated a clonal expansion index for each public chain from normalized within-repertoire ranks of inferred template counts. Generation probabilities in a later analysis came from a VDJ recombination model fitted to out-of-frame rearrangements, and those results were checked against IGoR. Hypergeometric tests were used in a later analysis to score TCR-TCR, TCR-HLA and TCR-CMV co-occurrence, with a repertoire-size bias correction applied to the TCR pairs. In a later analysis, false discovery rates were estimated by permuting HLA or CMV assignments 20 times. A later analysis grouped co-occurring TCRs with DBSCAN, adding TCRdist sequence similarity when clustering within HLA-allele-positive subsets. For co-occurrence clustering, repertoires with fewer than 30,000 or more than 120,000 public chains were excluded, along with roughly 5 repertoires with anomalous nucleotide sharing. TCRdb stores this immuneACCESS table with in-frame sequences only. Part of the clones is absent; in the studies checked, under half of the shortfall reflects unresolved V genes, and no reason is known for the rest. Clone size and V and J calls were adopted from that table, with D and trimming inferred from the DNA. The sample table holds 200,000 to 300,000 clones, of which more than 70% were seen once. The top ten clonotypes cover less than 0.6% of the sample.

Trimming at the junction amounts to 1 base on V and 1 base on J, and the germline ends lie 16 bases apart. The CDR3 runs 18 residues from the cysteine to the phenylalanine. Just the 54-base CDR3 DNA is kept, in frame starting at base 1. The germline V gene gives CDR1 as MGHRA and CDR2 as YSYEKL. This chain is built from TRBV4-1 and TRBJ2-2; the best D guess is TRBD1, with 6 bases matching. The specimen was PBMCs. This TCR came from a boy between 10 and 17 years old in good health and CMV-seronegative. CDR3 loop: CASSQGRARGRNTGELFF. The nucleotide sequence is TGCGCCAGCAGCCAAGGCCGAGCCAGGGGCAGGAACACCGGGGAGCTGTTTTTT.